The 32 T cell receptor beta chains below all came from one sample that was sequenced in a study of tumor-infiltrating lymphocytes in oesophageal squamous cell carcinoma. Each CDR3 protein gets one entry after TCRdb re-called the PCR reads with MiXCR. The sample lists about 12,000 distinct CDR3 sequences; approximately 50% were seen once. The sequencing sample was made of esophageal tumor tissue. These receptors came from a female donor with esophageal squamous cell carcinoma.

Ten or more counts support this clonotype. The J gene is TRBJ2-1, the V gene TRBV5-5; D remains unclear. Germline V gene lookup returns CDR1 SGHKS and CDR2 YYEKEE (reference sequence). The CDR3 contains 14 residues. The germline V and J ends were trimmed by 1 base and 1 base, with 6 bases remaining between them. Written as DNA, the CDR3 is TGTGCCAGCAGCTTGTATAATTCCTACAATGAGCAGTTCTTC. Translated: CASSLYNSYNEQFF.

This clonotype was counted between two and nine times. Given the absence of the conserved phenylalanine or tryptophan at the CDR3 end, a read error is likely. The limits of the CDR3 on the DNA are not certain, so only TCRdb's listed CDR3 is given. The chain couples TRBV7-9 to TRBJ2-3; the D segment call TRBD1 is taken from the table without a DNA check. Germline lookup yields CDR1 SEHNR and CDR2 FQNEAQ (reference sequence). With termini counted, the CDR3 has 15 amino acids. This CDR3 is CATRDSLQETQYFGP.

The rearrangement joins TRBV7-8 to TRBJ2-5, with 8 bases lining up with TRBD2. The germline gives CDR1 SGHVS, CDR2 FQNEAQ. Germline trimming cut 5 bases from V and 2 bases from J; bases unmatched to any gene: 10. The CDR3 runs 16 residues. The DNA for the CDR3 is TGTGCCAGCAGCCGACGGGGGGGGGCGGGACAAGAGACCCAGTACTTC. This codes for CASSRRGGAGQETQYF. Full variable domain (remainder filled in from reference TRBV7-8 and TRBJ2-5): GAGVSQSPRYKVAKRGQDVALRCDPISGHVSLFWYQQALGQGPEFLTYFQNEAQLDKSGLPSDRFFAERPEGSVSTLKIQRTQQEDSAVYLCASSRRGGAGQETQYFGPGTRLLVL.

With regard to this clonotype: A much larger clonotype is one base distant, so this may be a read error. The V gene is TRBV11-2, the J gene TRBJ2-1; TRBD2 aligns across 12 bases. Near its end, the DNA agrees better with TRBJ2-7, so the J call may be wrong. Germline CDR1 and CDR2: SGHAT and FQNNGV. CDR3 length: 15 residues. The CDR3 sequence is CASSSTSGGLNEQYF. The CDR3 coding sequence is TGTGCCAGCAGCTCGACTAGCGGGGGTTTAAATGAGCAGTACTTC.

A remark on this clonotype: Because it lacks the conserved phenylalanine or tryptophan at the end, this CDR3 is likely a read error. The DNA is left out, because the CDR3 cannot be placed on it with certainty; the CDR3 is given as TCRdb lists it. J is TRBJ2-4 and V is TRBV7-3; the table's D gene call, TRBD2, was not cross checked with the DNA. Per the germline V gene, CDR1 is SGHTA and CDR2 is FQGTGA. With termini counted, the CDR3 has 15 amino acids. CDR3 region: CASSQTSSNEQYFGA.

V is TRBV28 and J is TRBJ2-1; TRBD2 is a possible D gene (6 bases). Trimming shortened V by 2 bases and J by 2 bases, and 7 bases separated the two germline ends. The CDR3 consists of 14 residues. Germline V gene lookup returns CDR1 MDHEN and CDR2 SYDVKM. CDR3 protein: CASSLAGTYNEQFF. The CDR3 DNA reads as TGTGCCAGCAGTTTAGCGGGAACCTACAATGAGCAGTTCTTC.

This clonotype was recorded a few times. This chain connects TRBV7-9 to TRBJ2-1; 9 nucleotides agree with TRBD1. The CDR3 is made up of 14 amino acids. CDR1 is SEHNR, CDR2 FQNEAQ, per germline (reference sequence). Unmatched junction bases numbered 5, after V lost 3 bases and J lost 8 bases. CDR3 loop: CASSLGTGIHEQFF. The DNA of the CDR3 is TGTGCCAGCAGCTTGGGGACAGGGATCCATGAGCAGTTCTTC. Combining the CDR3 with reference TRBV7-9 and TRBJ2-1 gives the whole variable domain DTGVSQNPRHKITKRGQNVTFRCDPISEHNRLYWYRQTLGQGPEFLTYFQNEAQLEKSRLLSDRFSAERPKGSFSTLEIQRTEQGDSAMYLCASSLGTGIHEQFFGPGTRLTVL.

This clonotype was found many times. The chain uses TRBV5-8 and TRBJ2-3, with a weak D call TRBD1 (5 bases). The DNA end lines up better with TRBJ2-7; the J call may be wrong. The CDR3 contains 15 residues. The germline V gene has CDR1 SGHTS and CDR2 YDEGEE. The CDR3 sequence: CASSPGLPGYNEQYF. The CDR3 DNA sequence: TGTGCCAGCAGCCCGGGCCTCCCAGGGTACAATGAGCAGTACTTC.

This clonotype was counted once. The V call is TRBV7-4, the J call TRBJ2-2; D uncertain. CDR1 is SGHVT and CDR2 is SQSDAQ in the germline V gene. V gave up 5 bases and J gave up 7 bases, with 8 bases separating them. The CDR3 contains 12 residues. Here the CDR3 DNA reads TGTGCCAGCAGCCTAGGTAGCGGGGAGCTGTTTTTT. It yields the protein CASSLGSGELFF.

The table lists this clonotype with a few counts. The rearrangement uses TRBV7-6 and TRBJ2-1, with D unresolved. The germline CDR1 and CDR2 sequences are SGHVS and FNYEAQ. V lost 3 bases and J 10 bases, leaving 7 bases between the germline ends. This CDR3 contains 11 residues. The DNA for the CDR3 is TGTGCCAGCAGCTTTGCACGGGAGCAGTTCTTC. It codes for CASSFAREQFF.

DNA for the CDR3: TGTGCCAGCAGCGGGACCATCAACAATGAGCAGTTCTTC. It translates to CASSGTINNEQFF. This chain joins TRBV7-6 and TRBJ2-6, with D perhaps matching TRBD1 or TRBD2 (5 bases each). The J call may be faulty, since TRBJ2-1 better matches the DNA end. Germline loops: CDR1 SGHVS, CDR2 FNYEAQ. The CDR3 is made up of 13 amino acids.

The chain is built from TRBV19 and TRBJ2-1, with D perhaps TRBD1 (5 bases). The DNA end favors TRBJ2-7, so the J call may be wrong. Germline V gives CDR1 LNHDA, CDR2 SQIVND (reference sequence). This CDR3 region has 13 residues. The CDR3 region is CASSPDRPYEQYF. CDR3 nucleotides: TGTGCCAGTAGCCCTGACAGACCCTACGAGCAGTACTTC.

In this sample, this clonotype is medium-sized. The rearrangement joins TRBV10-3 to TRBJ2-1; D is undetermined. Trimming shortened V by 3 bases and J by 7 bases, and 7 bases separated the two germline ends. There are 12 residues in the CDR3. Germline loops: CDR1 ENHRY, CDR2 SYGVKD. CDR3 residues: CAISDLQNEQFF. In DNA, the CDR3 is TGTGCCATCAGTGACCTCCAAAATGAGCAGTTCTTC.

This clonotype was detected a few times. The chain recombines TRBV6-1 with TRBJ1-2; D is perhaps TRBD1 (6 bases). Germline lookup yields CDR1 MNHNS and CDR2 SASEGT. V lost 5 bases and J 7 bases, leaving 17 bases between the germline ends. The CDR3 is 14 residues long. This CDR3 reads CASSYGGAVGGYTF. CDR3 bases: TGTGCCAGCAGTTATGGGGGGGCTGTTGGTGGCTACACCTTC.

The rearrangement uses TRBV7-8 and TRBJ2-6, with 7 bases matching TRBD1. The DNA end lines up better with TRBJ2-1; the J call may be wrong. CDR3 length: 15 amino acids. Germline assignment: CDR1 SGHVS and CDR2 FQNEAQ. CDR3: CASSPWTGRGNEQFF. In nucleotides, the CDR3 is TGTGCCAGCAGCCCGTGGACAGGAAGGGGAAATGAGCAGTTCTTC.

V gene TRBV7-2 combines with J gene TRBJ2-4; perhaps TRBD2 as D (6 bases). The J call may be in error: the DNA end matches TRBJ2-5 better. Germline V gene lookup returns CDR1 SGHTA and CDR2 FQGNSA. This CDR3 contains 14 residues. The CDR3 coding sequence is TGTGCCAGCAGCCCCCCCCTAGCGCGGGAGACCCAGTACTTC. Translation: CASSPPLARETQYF.

V and J are TRBV7-8 and TRBJ2-7, with D tentatively TRBD1 (5 bases). The CDR3 consists of 14 residues. V was pared by 5 bases and J by 1 base, with 12 bases between. CDR1 is SGHVS and CDR2 is FQNEAQ in the germline V gene. CDR3 amino acids: CASSVGHLSYEQYF. In DNA form, the CDR3 reads TGTGCCAGCAGCGTTGGACACCTGTCCTACGAGCAGTACTTC.

There are a few counts of this clonotype. V is TRBV6-1 and J is TRBJ2-5, with unresolved D. The J call may be mistaken, given a closer DNA end match to TRBJ2-7. This CDR3 contains 12 residues. From germline, CDR1 is MNHNS and CDR2 SASEGT. Here the CDR3 reads CASSDYNYEQYF. In nucleotides, the CDR3 is TGTGCCAGCAGCGATTACAACTACGAGCAGTACTTC.

This clonotype showed up just a few times. Since the CDR3 does not end with the conserved phenylalanine or tryptophan, this likely comes from a read error. It is unclear where the CDR3 begins or ends on the DNA, so no DNA is shown, and the CDR3 is as TCRdb lists it. The chain uses TRBV7-2 and TRBJ2-3; the table's D gene call, TRBD1, was not cross checked with the DNA. Counting both end residues, the CDR3 totals 14 amino acids. Germline CDR1 SGHTA, CDR2 FQGNSA. CDR3 residues: CASSFGTAEQYFGP.

This clonotype occurred a few times. This chain uses TRBV7-6 with TRBJ2-1; D is uncertain. CDR3 length: 15 amino acids. Trimming left V 0 bases short and J 1 base short, with 7 bases between. Germline CDR1 reads SGHVS; CDR2 reads FNYEAQ. Here the CDR3 reads CASSLAAESYNEQFF. Written as DNA, the CDR3 is TGTGCCAGCAGCTTAGCGGCGGAATCCTACAATGAGCAGTTCTTC. Filled out from reference TRBV7-6 and TRBJ2-1, the complete variable domain reads GAGVSQSPRYKVTKRGQDVALRCDPISGHVSLYWYRQALGQGPEFLTYFNYEAQQDKSGLPNDRFSAERPEGSISTLTIQRTEQRDSAMYRCASSLAAESYNEQFFGPGTRLTVL.

Only one count was recorded for this clonotype. The chain recombines TRBV7-3 with TRBJ2-6; D is unresolved. The tail of the sequence fits TRBJ2-7 better, so the J call may be wrong. From germline, CDR1 is SGHTA and CDR2 FQGTGA. The length of the CDR3 is 15 residues. The DNA for the CDR3 is TGTGCCAGCAGCTTAAGTGATGTAGGCGGCTACGAGCAGTACTTC. Protein: CASSLSDVGGYEQYF.

In its sample, this clonotype ranks as medium-sized (0.01 to 0.1%). The V call is TRBV6-1, the J call TRBJ2-1, with 8 nucleotides matching TRBD2. Germline V gene data show CDR1 as MNHNS and CDR2 as SASEGT. CDR3 length: 17 residues. The trim removed 6 bases at V and 0 bases at J, leaving 10 bases unmatched. CDR3: CASSRPPSGFSYNEQFF. In DNA, the CDR3 is TGTGCCAGCAGCCGCCCCCCTAGCGGGTTCTCCTACAATGAGCAGTTCTTC.

This clonotype was observed once. This chain links TRBV12-3 or TRBV12-4 with TRBJ2-7; D gene uncertain. The closer fit of TRBJ2-1 to the DNA end suggests the J call may be wrong. The CDR3 is 13 residues long. The CDR3: CASSSMGGNEQFF. CDR3 bases: TGTGCCAGCAGTTCTATGGGCGGCAATGAGCAGTTCTTC.

This clonotype is medium-sized. The chain joins TRBV12-5 to TRBJ1-2; D may be TRBD1 (5 bases). Trimming pared 6 bases from V and 8 bases from J, leaving 16 bases between. This CDR3 is 13 amino acids long. Germline values: CDR1 LGHNT, CDR2 FRNRAP. This CDR3 reads CASGLGGGRGYTF. CDR3 bases: TGTGCTAGTGGCTTAGGCGGGGGTCGGGGCTACACCTTC.

The gene calls are TRBV19 and TRBJ1-1; D remains unclear. The germline V gene has CDR1 LNHDA and CDR2 SQIVND (reference sequence). The CDR3 runs 13 residues. V was pared by 2 bases and J by 3 bases, with 7 bases between. This CDR3 is CASSITGDTEAFF. CDR3 coding DNA: TGTGCCAGTAGTATAACTGGGGACACTGAAGCTTTCTTT.

This clonotype has a count of ten or more. The V gene is TRBV7-2, the J gene TRBJ2-3; 9 positions agree with TRBD1. There are 17 residues in the CDR3. CDR1 and CDR2 from the germline V gene are SGHTA and FQGNSA. The V segment lost 7 bases and the J segment 4 bases; nucleotides outside the gene matches: 15. The CDR3 sequence: CASTQGGGQGGADTQYF. The CDR3 coding sequence is TGTGCCAGCACCCAAGGGGGGGGACAGGGAGGTGCAGATACGCAGTATTTT.

The rearrangement uses TRBV6-1 and TRBJ2-3; no firm D call. This CDR3 region has 13 residues. The germline CDR1 and CDR2 sequences are MNHNS and SASEGT. V lost 7 bases and J lost 3, with 11 bases in between. The CDR3 here is CASNLGRTDTQYF. The CDR3 region has the DNA TGTGCCAGCAATTTAGGGCGTACAGATACGCAGTATTTT.

This clonotype was seen many times. V and J are TRBV5-4 and TRBJ2-5; 11 bases match TRBD2. This CDR3 region has 15 residues. V lost 7 bases and J lost 1; bases outside the gene matches: 6. Germline-derived CDR1 and CDR2 are SGHNT and YYREEE (reference sequence). The CDR3 DNA sequence: TGTGCCAGCGCCGGGACTAGCGGATCCCAAGAGACCCAGTACTTC. Translation: CASAGTSGSQETQYF.

This chain joins TRBV7-2 and TRBJ2-4, with D perhaps given as TRBD1 or TRBD2 (5 bases each). The V end was cut by 4 bases, the J end by 8 bases, with 18 bases between. Germline values: CDR1 SGHTA, CDR2 FQGNSA. The CDR3 has 15 amino acids. In nucleotides, the CDR3 is TGTGCCAGCAGCTCATCTCTAAGGGACGTGGACATTCAGTACTTC. Protein sequence: CASSSSLRDVDIQYF.

This chain joins TRBV3-1 and TRBJ2-5; TRBD1 matches 8 bases. Germline values: CDR1 LGHDT, CDR2 YNNKEL (reference sequence). The V and J ends lost 2 bases and 2 bases, in that order; junction bases with no gene match: 4. This CDR3 comprises 15 residues. The CDR3 sequence is CASSQNRGRQETQYF. The CDR3 DNA reads TGTGCCAGCAGCCAAAACAGGGGGAGGCAAGAGACCCAGTACTTC.

This clonotype was picked up many times. This chain links TRBV7-9 with TRBJ1-3, with D possibly being TRBD1 (5 bases). Per germline, CDR1 SEHNR and CDR2 FQNEAQ (reference sequence). Trimming cost V 2 bases and J 2 bases, with 10 bases left between them. The CDR3 covers 15 residues. The CDR3 DNA reads TGTGCCAGCAGCTTACGGTCGGGGGCTGGAAACACCATATATTTT. This encodes CASSLRSGAGNTIYF.

The table lists this clonotype with many counts. The V gene is TRBV6-1, the J gene TRBJ1-1; 11 nucleotides agree with TRBD1. Germline CDR1 and CDR2: MNHNS and SASEGT. The CDR3 covers 14 residues. V lost 5 bases to trimming and J lost 6 bases; unmatched junction nucleotides: 5. CDR3 protein: CASSPRTGGSEAFF. CDR3 in DNA: TGTGCCAGCAGTCCACGGACAGGGGGCTCTGAAGCTTTCTTT.